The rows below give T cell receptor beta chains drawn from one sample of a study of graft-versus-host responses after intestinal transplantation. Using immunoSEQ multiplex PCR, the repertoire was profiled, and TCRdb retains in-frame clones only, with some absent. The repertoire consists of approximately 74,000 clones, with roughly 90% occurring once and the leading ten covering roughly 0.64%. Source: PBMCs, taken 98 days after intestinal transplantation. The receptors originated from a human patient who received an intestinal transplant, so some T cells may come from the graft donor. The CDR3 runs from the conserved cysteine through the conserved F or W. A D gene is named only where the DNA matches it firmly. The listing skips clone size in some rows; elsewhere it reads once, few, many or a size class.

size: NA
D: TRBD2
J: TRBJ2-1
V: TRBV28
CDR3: CASSSTGLAGPDEQFF
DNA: TGTGCCAGCAGCTCTACGGGGCTAGCGGGTCCCGATGAGCAGTTCTTC

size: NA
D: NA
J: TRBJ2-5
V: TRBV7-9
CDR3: CASSLGGGGGETQYF
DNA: TGTGCCAGCAGCTTAGGCGGGGGCGGCGGAGAGACCCAGTACTTC

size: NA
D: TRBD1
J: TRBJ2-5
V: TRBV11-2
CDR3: CASSFGTVQETQYF
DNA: TGTGCCAGCAGCTTCGGGACAGTCCAAGAGACCCAGTACTTC

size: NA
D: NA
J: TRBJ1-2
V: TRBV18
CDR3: CASSPYEDGYTF
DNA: TGTGCCAGCTCACCGTATGAAGATGGCTACACCTTC

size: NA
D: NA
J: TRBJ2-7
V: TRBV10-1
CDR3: CASSEAGAYEQYF
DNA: TGCGCCAGCAGTGAGGCAGGGGCCTACGAGCAGTACTTC

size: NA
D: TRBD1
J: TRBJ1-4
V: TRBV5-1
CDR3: CASSLGDRVPEKLFF
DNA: TGCGCCAGCAGCTTGGGGGACAGGGTTCCCGAAAAACTGTTTTTT

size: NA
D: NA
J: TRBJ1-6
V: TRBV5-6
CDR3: CASSFQSSYNSPLHF
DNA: TGTGCCAGCAGCTTCCAGAGCTCCTATAATTCACCCCTCCACTTT

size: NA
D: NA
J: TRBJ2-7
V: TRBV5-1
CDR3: CASSFGIQNQGSYEQYF
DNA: TGCGCCAGCAGCTTCGGGATCCAAAATCAGGGCTCCTACGAGCAGTACTTC

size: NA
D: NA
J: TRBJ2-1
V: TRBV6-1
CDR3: CASSGNRDNEQFF
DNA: TGTGCCAGCAGTGGCAACAGGGACAATGAGCAGTTCTTC

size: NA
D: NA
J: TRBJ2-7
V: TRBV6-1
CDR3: CASSPTTGYEQYF
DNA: TGTGCCAGCAGTCCTACGACAGGATACGAGCAGTACTTC

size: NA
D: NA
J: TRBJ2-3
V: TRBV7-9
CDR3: CASSLYGRRGTDTQYF
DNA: TGTGCCAGCAGCTTATACGGCCGCCGGGGCACAGATACGCAGTATTTT

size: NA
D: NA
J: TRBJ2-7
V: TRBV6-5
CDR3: CASSEAGYEQYF
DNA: TGTGCCAGCAGTGAAGCGGGCTACGAGCAGTACTTC

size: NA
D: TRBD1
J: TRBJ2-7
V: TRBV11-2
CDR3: CASRLTGTQYEQYF
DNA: TGTGCCAGCAGGTTGACAGGGACCCAATACGAGCAGTACTTC

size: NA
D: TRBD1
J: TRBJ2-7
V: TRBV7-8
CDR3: CASSFRDPGQGTYEQYF
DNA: TGTGCCAGCAGCTTTAGGGACCCGGGACAGGGAACCTACGAGCAGTACTTC

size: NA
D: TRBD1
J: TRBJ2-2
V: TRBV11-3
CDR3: CASRDREGDTGELFF
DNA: TGTGCCAGCAGGGACAGGGAAGGGGACACCGGGGAGCTGTTTTTT

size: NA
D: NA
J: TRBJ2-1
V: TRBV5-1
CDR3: CASSLGVQDGNEQFF
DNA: TGCGCCAGCAGCTTGGGCGTGCAGGACGGCAATGAGCAGTTCTTC

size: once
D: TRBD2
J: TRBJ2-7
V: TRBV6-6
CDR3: CASKAGGGSSYEQYF
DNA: TGTGCCAGCAAGGCGGGGGGCGGGAGCTCCTACGAGCAGTACTTC

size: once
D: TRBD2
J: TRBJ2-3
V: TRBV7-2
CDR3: CASSLSTSGSNTQYF
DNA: TGTGCCAGCAGCTTATCTACTAGCGGGAGTAATACGCAGTATTTT

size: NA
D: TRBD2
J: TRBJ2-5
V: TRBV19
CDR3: CASSILSSGSQETQYF
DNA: TGTGCCAGTAGTATATTGTCTAGCGGGTCCCAAGAGACCCAGTACTTC

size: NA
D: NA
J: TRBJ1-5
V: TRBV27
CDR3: CASSQRGNQPQHF
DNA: TGTGCCAGCAGTCAAAGGGGCAATCAGCCCCAGCATTTT

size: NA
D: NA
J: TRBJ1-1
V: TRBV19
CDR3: CASRGVEAFF
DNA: TGTGCCAGTAGGGGGGTAGAAGCTTTCTTT

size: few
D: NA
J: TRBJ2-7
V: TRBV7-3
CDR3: CASSLTREGEQYF
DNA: TGTGCCAGCAGCTTAACGAGGGAAGGGGAGCAGTACTTC

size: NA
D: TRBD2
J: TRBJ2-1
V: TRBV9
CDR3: CASSVAGLAGGWNEQFF
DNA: TGTGCCAGCAGCGTAGCGGGACTAGCGGGAGGGTGGAATGAGCAGTTCTTC

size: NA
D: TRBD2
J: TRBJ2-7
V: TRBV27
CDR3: CASRPGLAGSLSYEQYF
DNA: TGTGCCAGCAGACCGGGACTAGCGGGATCCCTTTCCTACGAGCAGTACTTC

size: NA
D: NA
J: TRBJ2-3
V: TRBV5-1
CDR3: CASSFEYLDTQYF
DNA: TGCGCCAGCAGCTTCGAATATTTAGATACGCAGTATTTT

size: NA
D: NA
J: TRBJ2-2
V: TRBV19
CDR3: CASSMMFAGTGELFF
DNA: TGTGCCAGTAGTATGATGTTTGCGGGAACCGGGGAGCTGTTTTTT

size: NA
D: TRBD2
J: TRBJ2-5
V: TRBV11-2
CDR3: CASSSGLAMNF
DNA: TGTGCCAGCAGCTCGGGACTAGCCATGAACTTC

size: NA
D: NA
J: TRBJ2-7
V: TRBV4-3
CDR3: CASSSLTGEQYF
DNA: TGCGCCAGCTCCTCCCTCACGGGCGAGCAGTACTTC

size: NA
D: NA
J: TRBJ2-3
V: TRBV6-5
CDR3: CASRFTSDTQYF
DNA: TGTGCCAGCAGGTTTACATCAGATACGCAGTATTTT

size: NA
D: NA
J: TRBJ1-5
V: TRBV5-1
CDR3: CASSSDGGSNQPQHF
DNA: TGCGCCAGCAGCTCGGACGGTGGGAGCAATCAGCCCCAGCATTTT

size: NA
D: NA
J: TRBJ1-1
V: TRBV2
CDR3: CASSEWADAEAFF
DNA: TGTGCCAGCAGTGAATGGGCAGACGCTGAAGCTTTCTTT

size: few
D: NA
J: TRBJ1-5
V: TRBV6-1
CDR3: CASSERGNQPQHF
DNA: TGTGCCAGCAGTGAACGGGGCAATCAGCCCCAGCATTTT

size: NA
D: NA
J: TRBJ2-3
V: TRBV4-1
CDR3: CASSQEGGTDTQYF
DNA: TGCGCCAGCAGCCAAGAAGGGGGCACAGATACGCAGTATTTT

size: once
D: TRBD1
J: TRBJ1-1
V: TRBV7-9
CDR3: CASSLTGDTEAFF
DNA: TGTGCCAGCAGCTTGACAGGGGACACTGAAGCTTTCTTT

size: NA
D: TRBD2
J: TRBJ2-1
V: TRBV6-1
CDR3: CASRLAGRVYNEQFF
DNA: TGTGCCAGCAGGTTAGCGGGAAGGGTTTACAATGAGCAGTTCTTC

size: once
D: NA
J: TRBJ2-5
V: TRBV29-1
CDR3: CSVATRGQETQYF
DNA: TGCAGCGTAGCGACAAGGGGGCAAGAGACCCAGTACTTC

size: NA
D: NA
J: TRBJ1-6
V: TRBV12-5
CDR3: CASGHTGYNSPLHF
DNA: TGTGCTAGTGGCCACACAGGGTATAATTCACCCCTCCACTTT